A single T cell receptor (beta chain) is shown here with its context. The sample belongs to a study of blood T cell repertoires in COVID-19. Study-level information: Samples of COVID-19 (acute and convalescent) were obtained from the United States, Italy and Spain. T cells, B-cell-depleted T cells, or PBMCs supplied cDNA or gDNA.

V was trimmed by 8 bases and J by 7 bases, leaving 13 bases between them. CDR3 size: 12 residues. Germline lookup yields CDR1 LGHNT and CDR2 FRNRAP. Per the study methods: Amplified reference gene primers provided the basis for estimating nucleated cell counts. The assay was immunoSEQ multiplex PCR, and TCRdb's table has in-frame clones only and misses some. V and J calls and clone size are those listed in that table; D and trimming were worked out from the DNA. The sample yields roughly 150,000 clones, 75% to 85% seen once. The J gene is TRBJ2-3, the V gene TRBV12-5; D is possibly TRBD2 (5 bases). This TCR was sampled from a woman between 45 and 65 years old with acute or convalescent COVID-19. The sequenced material came from peripheral blood. The DNA for the CDR3 is TGTGCTAGTTCCACGGACGGGAATACGCAGTATTTT. Protein sequence: CASSTDGNTQYF.